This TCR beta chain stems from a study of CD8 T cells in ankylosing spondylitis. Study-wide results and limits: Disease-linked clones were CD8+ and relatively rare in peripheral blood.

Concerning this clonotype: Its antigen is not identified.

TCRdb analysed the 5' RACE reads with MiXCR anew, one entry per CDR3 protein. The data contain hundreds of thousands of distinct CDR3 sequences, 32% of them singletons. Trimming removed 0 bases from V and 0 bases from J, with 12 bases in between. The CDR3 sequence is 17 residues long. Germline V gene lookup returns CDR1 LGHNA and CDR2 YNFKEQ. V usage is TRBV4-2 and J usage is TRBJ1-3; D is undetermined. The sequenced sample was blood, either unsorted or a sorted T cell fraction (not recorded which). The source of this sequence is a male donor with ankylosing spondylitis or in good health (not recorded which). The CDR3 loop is CASSQDSDRASGNTIYF. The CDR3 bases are TGTGCCAGCAGCCAAGATTCGGATCGGGCCTCTGGAAACACCATATATTTT.